This is a list of T cell receptor beta chains from one sample in a study of shared clonotypes between healthy human individuals. Measured with immunoSEQ multiplex PCR; TCRdb has only the in-frame clones, and not every one. There are roughly 2.1 million clones in the sample; approximately 94% occur only once, and approximately 1.7% lies in the top ten. Sequencing was done on a sample of naive CD8+ T cells from PBMCs. Every receptor here comes from a man aged 18 to 35 in good health. Some clones in this sample may be carry-over from other donors' samples. Each CDR3 is given with its conserved first and last residue. A D gene is named only where the DNA matches it firmly. A clone size is listed for some rows: how often the clone was seen (once, few, many), or a class if it is expanded.

>TRBJ1-1|.|.|TRBV5-6
TGTGCCAGCAGCTTGGCACAGAACACTGAAGCTTTCTTT
CASSLAQNTEAFF
>TRBJ1-1|.|.|TRBV10-2
TGCGCCAGCAGTGAATACCAGGGGCGAAACACTGAAGCTTTCTTT
CASSEYQGRNTEAFF
>TRBJ1-2|.|.|TRBV28
TGTGCCAGCAACTACCCTGGCGGCTACACCTTC
CASNYPGGYTF
>TRBJ1-2|.|TRBD1|TRBV7-9
TGTGCCAGCAGCGGACAGGGGGGTCTGGATGGCTACACCTTC
CASSGQGGLDGYTF
>TRBJ2-7|.|TRBD2|TRBV5-1
TGCGCCAGCAGCTTGGGTGTGGGGACTAGGGCTCTCGAGCAGTACTTC
CASSLGVGTRALEQYF
>TRBJ2-1|.|.|TRBV6-5
TGTGCCAGCAAATCGTACAATGAGCAGTTCTTC
CASKSYNEQFF
>TRBJ2-7|.|TRBD2|TRBV30
TGTGCCTGGAGTGACGGGGGGTTCTACGAGCAGTACTTC
CAWSDGGFYEQYF
>TRBJ2-3|.|.|TRBV27
TGTGCCAGCAGTTTCGCAGTTGAACTAGATAACGCAGATACGCAGTATTTT
CASSFAVELDNADTQYF
>TRBJ2-3|.|.|TRBV9
TGTGCCAGCAGCGGTGAAGGGACGCAGTATTTT
CASSGEGTQYF
>TRBJ2-3|.|TRBD1|TRBV7-9
TGTGCCAGCAGCTCGGGACAGGGGGTAACAGATACGCAGTATTTT
CASSSGQGVTDTQYF
>TRBJ2-7|.|.|TRBV4-1
TGCGCCAGCAGCCAAAACTCGGATGGCAGGACCTACGAGCAGTACTTC
CASSQNSDGRTYEQYF
>TRBJ1-3|.|.|TRBV11-2
TGTGCCAGCAGCTTAGATGAGTACCCCATATATTTT
CASSLDEYPIYF
>TRBJ1-5|few|.|TRBV7-2
TGTGCCAGCACTAACGACGCTCAGCCCCAGCATTTT
CASTNDAQPQHF
>TRBJ2-7|.|.|TRBV9
TGTGCCAGCAGCGTAGTAGCGGAACATTACGAGCAGTACTTC
CASSVVAEHYEQYF
>TRBJ2-5|.|TRBD2|TRBV13
TGTGCCAGCAGCTCGACTAGCGGGAGGTTTCAAGAGACCCAGTACTTC
CASSSTSGRFQETQYF
>TRBJ2-7|.|.|TRBV19
TGTGCCAGTAGTATAGTCGGCAGTAGCGACGAGCAGTACTTC
CASSIVGSSDEQYF
>TRBJ2-5|.|.|TRBV4-1
TGCGCCAGCAGCCAAGATCCGGTTCGGACAGTCTACCAAGAGACCCAGTACTTC
CASSQDPVRTVYQETQYF
>TRBJ2-7|once|.|TRBV27
TGTGCCAGCAGTAGGCGACAGTCCTTAGTATACGAGCAGTACTTC
CASSRRQSLVYEQYF
>TRBJ1-5|.|TRBD1|TRBV27
TGTGCCAGCAGGCCCGGGACAGGGAGCAATCAGCCCCAGCATTTT
CASRPGTGSNQPQHF
>TRBJ2-7|.|.|TRBV28
TGTGCCAGCAGTTTGGTGGCGGGGGCCACCTACGAGCAGTACTTC
CASSLVAGATYEQYF
>TRBJ2-1|.|TRBD1|TRBV5-4
TGTGCCAGCAGCTTGACGCCTCCGGGACAGGGGGCGGTTAGTGAGCAGTTCTTC
CASSLTPPGQGAVSEQFF
>TRBJ1-1|.|.|TRBV27
TGTGCCAGCAGTTTATGGCAGGGTCTGAACACTGAAGCTTTCTTT
CASSLWQGLNTEAFF
>TRBJ2-7|.|TRBD2|TRBV7-2
TGTGCCAGCAGCTTCCCGACTAGCGGTGAGAGGGAGCAGTACTTC
CASSFPTSGEREQYF
>TRBJ1-1|.|TRBD1|TRBV29-1
TGCAGCGTTGTTGCCCCCAGGGGGGACACTGAAGCTTTCTTT
CSVVAPRGDTEAFF
>TRBJ2-7|.|.|TRBV5-6
TGTGCCAGCAGCTTGTCATACCAAGTGGATCATCTTATTTACGAGCAGTACTTC
CASSLSYQVDHLIYEQYF
>TRBJ2-4|once|.|TRBV19
TGTGCCACCCGTGTAGCCAAAAACATTCAGTACTTC
CATRVAKNIQYF
>TRBJ2-7|.|TRBD1|TRBV4-1
TGCGCCAGCAGCCCAGTGGCGCAGGGGGCGGGGGAGCAGTACTTC
CASSPVAQGAGEQYF
>TRBJ2-1|.|.|TRBV27
TGTGCCAGCAGTTTCGCCGGGAATGAGCAGTTCTTC
CASSFAGNEQFF
>TRBJ2-7|.|.|TRBV27
TGTGCCAGCGGGAAGGGGGTGGTATACGAGCAGTACTTC
CASGKGVVYEQYF
>TRBJ2-5|.|TRBD1|TRBV4-1
TGCGCCAGCAGCCAAGCGATGACAGGGCAAGAGACCCAGTACTTC
CASSQAMTGQETQYF
>TRBJ2-1|once|TRBD1|TRBV11-2
TGTGCCAGCAGCACCCGGGACAGAGGTTTTGGGGAGCAGTTCTTC
CASSTRDRGFGEQFF
>TRBJ2-7|.|TRBD2|TRBV27
TGTGCCAGCAGTTTGAAAGGATTGGCGGGAGGGTACGAGCAGTACTTC
CASSLKGLAGGYEQYF
>TRBJ2-7|.|TRBD2|TRBV5-6
TGTGCCAGCGGATTAGCGGGAGGGCTCAACGAGCAGTACTTC
CASGLAGGLNEQYF
>TRBJ2-7|.|TRBD1|TRBV7-9
TGTGCCAGCGGGACAGTTTCCTACGAGCAGTACTTC
CASGTVSYEQYF
>TRBJ2-1|.|.|TRBV27
TGTGCCAGCAGTTTATCGGAGGACTATGAGCAGTTCTTC
CASSLSEDYEQFF
>TRBJ2-1|.|.|TRBV7-2
TGTGCCAGCAGCTTAGTCGGAGCTACCTACAATGAGCAGTTCTTC
CASSLVGATYNEQFF
>TRBJ2-5|.|.|TRBV28
TGTGCCAGCAGTTTTGGAGGGGACTCATGGACTGCAGGGACCCAGTACTTC
CASSFGGDSWTAGTQYF
>TRBJ1-2|.|TRBD1|TRBV10-3
TGTGCCATCAGTGAGGGGACAGGGGGCCTGAACTATGGCTACACCTTC
CAISEGTGGLNYGYTF
>TRBJ2-1|once|.|TRBV7-9
TGTGCCAGCAGCCCTACCCCGGGCGGTTACAATGAGCAGTTCTTC
CASSPTPGGYNEQFF
>TRBJ2-7|once|.|TRBV10-2
TGCGCCAGCGCCCCTTGGCGCTACGAGCAGTACTTC
CASAPWRYEQYF
>TRBJ1-5|.|.|TRBV27
TGTGCCAGCAGTTCAGGACAAACCAATCAGCCCCAGCATTTT
CASSSGQTNQPQHF
>TRBJ1-5|.|.|TRBV5-1
TGCGCCAGCAGCTTGGTTGGGGGGAATCAGCCCCAGCATTTT
CASSLVGGNQPQHF
>TRBJ1-5|.|.|TRBV19
TGTGCCAGTATGGGGCAGGGTATACAGCCCCAGCATTTT
CASMGQGIQPQHF
>TRBJ1-2|.|.|TRBV10-3
TGTGCCATCAGCTATGCCCAGACGGGGGGTAATGGCTACACCTTC
CAISYAQTGGNGYTF
>TRBJ2-7|.|.|TRBV6-6
TGTGCCAGCCGTAAGGGGAGCCCCTACGAGCAGTACTTC
CASRKGSPYEQYF
>TRBJ2-3|.|.|TRBV7-2
TGTGCCAGCAACACGGCCCCAGATACGCAGTATTTT
CASNTAPDTQYF
>TRBJ2-7|.|.|TRBV5-5
TGTGCCAGCAGCCTGGAGGGGTCCTACGAGCAGTACTTC
CASSLEGSYEQYF
>TRBJ1-5|.|.|TRBV5-6
TGTGCCAGCAGCTCTGGACAGCTCAATCAGCCCCAGCATTTT
CASSSGQLNQPQHF
>TRBJ2-3|.|.|TRBV2
TGTGCCAGCAGTGAAACAAGCACAGATACGCAGTATTTT
CASSETSTDTQYF
>TRBJ2-5|once|.|TRBV27
TGTGCCAGCTCCTTGATAGGGCCGCAAGAGACCCAGTACTTC
CASSLIGPQETQYF